Below are 24 T cell receptor delta chains sequenced from a single sample in a study of γδ T cells in repeated Plasmodium falciparum infection (dated by TCRdb to the early 2020s). For bulk TCR repertoire analysis, Vgamma9/Vdelta2+ and Vdelta2-negative gammadelta T cell populations were isolated by flow sorting from peripheral blood mononuclear cells. Libraries were built with multiplex PCR. Instrument used: Illumina MiSeq. TCRdb called clones afresh from the public reads with CATT; identical DNA rows were later merged. The sample contains about 51,000 delta-chain clones, about 2% of them found a single time. The ten largest make up 24% of the sample. Sequencing was performed on gamma-delta T cells from blood. The source of these receptors is a pool of human donors (malaria-infected and uninfected, not separated).

This clone has ten or more counts. For this DNA, TCRdb reports the protein of a much larger clone, which diverges at residue 11, most likely from a read error; the protein presented here is translated directly from the DNA. The V gene is TRDV1, the J gene TRDJ1; D call uncertain. Trimming left V 0 bases short and J 13 bases short, with 15 bases between. The germline V gene encodes CDR1 TSWWSYY and CDR2 QGS. This CDR3 is 13 amino acids long. The CDR3 reads CALGELPHIRPIF. The CDR3 region has the DNA TGTGCTCTTGGGGAACTACCCCATATAAGACCCATCTTT.

To note about this clone: TCRdb attributes to this sequence the protein of a much larger clone, which differs from the DNA translation at residue 18; a read error is likely, and the protein displayed is translated from the DNA. The J gene is TRDJ1, the V gene TRAV38-2/DV8; the match to TRDD3 covers 10 bases. TCRdb carries no J gene annotation; the J gene was assigned here by matching the DNA with germline. The CDR3 runs to 21 residues. Per germline, CDR1 TSESDYY and CDR2 QEAYKQQN. This chain's CDR3 is CAYRSATPPGLGDNFADELIF. In DNA, the CDR3 is TGTGCTTATAGGAGCGCGACCCCGCCTGGCCTGGGGGATAACTTCGCCGATGAACTCATCTTT.

This clone has more than one count but fewer than ten. Only one base separates this from a far larger clonotype, so it likely reflects a read error. The same CDR3 can be traced to other DNA sequences in this sample. The chain has TRDV3 and TRDJ1; TRDD3 matches 8 bases. The J gene is not listed in TCRdb, so it was assigned here from a DNA match to germline. This CDR3 contains 15 residues. Trimming took 4 bases from V and 0 from J; bases not matched to a gene: 10. Germline V CDR1 and CDR2: TVYSNPD, GDNSRS (reference sequence). This chain's CDR3 is CASQGDNPYTDKLIF. CDR3 nucleotide sequence: TGTGCCTCCCAGGGGGATAACCCGTACACCGATAAACTCATCTTT.

This clone was picked up a small number of times. TCRdb's listed protein matches a much larger clone and diverges from this DNA's translation at residue 15, likely through a read error; the protein shown comes from the DNA. The genes are TRDV1 and TRDJ1; D possibly corresponds to TRDD3 (10 bases). TCRdb records no J gene; here it was assigned by comparing the DNA to germline. This CDR3 spans 25 amino acids. Germline values: CDR1 TSWWSYY, CDR2 QGS. Trimming took 1 base from V and 2 from J, leaving 41 bases between them. CDR3 in DNA: TGTGCTCTTGGGGAACCCACCTCCTTCCTACGAGCCTATCGGATTGGGGGATACAGTACCGATAAACTCATCTTT. Translating gives CALGEPTSFLRAYRIGGYSTDKLIF.

This clone appeared many times. A read error likely explains this, since a far larger clone differs by one base. Other DNA sequences in this specimen translate into the identical CDR3. The CDR3 DNA reads as TGTGCCCTTGGGGTCCCTCCCCTCTTCCTACGTGGCTGGGGGAGAGACAGAACCGATAAACTCATCTTT. Residues: CALGVPPLFLRGWGRDRTDKLIF. The gene calls are TRDV1 and TRDJ1; tentatively, D is TRDD2 or TRDD3 (8 bases each). The CDR3 has 23 amino acids. CDR1 and CDR2 from the germline V gene are TSWWSYY and QGS.

This clone was seen ten or more times. The protein that TCRdb holds for this DNA derives from a much larger clone and differs from the translated DNA at residue 6, which likely indicates a read error; the protein shown here is translated from the DNA. This sequence joins TRDV3 and TRDJ3; weak D call: TRDD3 (6 bases). Between the trimmed V and J ends, which lost 3 bases and 0 bases, there was a span of 15 bases. The V gene's germline CDR1 is TVYSNPD and CDR2 GDNSRS (reference sequence). CDR3 length: 17 amino acids. The CDR3 DNA reads TGTGCCTTCCGGGGGGAAGGTAGCTCCTGGGACACCCGACAGATGTTTTTC. Residues: CAFRGEGSSWDTRQMFF.

Remarks on this clone: A far more abundant clone sits one base away, making this likely a read error. Other DNA sequences within the sample encode an identical CDR3. V gene TRDV2 combines with J gene TRDJ1, with TRDD3 as a possible D gene (6 bases). TCRdb does not report a J gene; here it was assigned by matching the DNA to germline references. The length of the CDR3 is 15 residues. V was cut by 2 bases and J by 3 bases, with 15 bases left in between. Germline V gives CDR1 GEAIGNYY, CDR2 EKD. As DNA, the CDR3 is TGTGCCTGTGACATGTTGGGGGGAATACCCGATAAACTCATCTTT. This encodes CACDMLGGIPDKLIF.

This clone appeared a few times. TCRdb pairs this DNA with a much larger clone's protein that differs at residue 3, likely a read error; the protein shown was translated from the DNA. The CDR3 DNA reads TGTGCCGGTGACACAGTCGCTCCAATCCGCGATACAAGGCGCGGCGATAAACTCATCTTT. It yields the protein CAGDTVAPIRDTRRGDKLIF. This chain links TRDV2 with TRDJ1; D perhaps matches TRDD3 (5 bases). As TCRdb names no J gene, one was assigned here on the basis of a DNA match to germline. Germline V gives CDR1 GEAIGNYY, CDR2 EKD. The CDR3 length is 20 residues.

This clone was picked up many times. The translation of this DNA and the TCRdb protein of a much larger clone differ at residue 12, probably owing to a read error; the protein shown here is translated from the DNA. The chain employs TRDV1 and TRDJ1, with 9 bases lining up with TRDD3. Unmatched junction bases numbered 16, after V lost 5 bases and J lost 3 bases. This CDR3 is 18 amino acids long. Per the germline V gene, CDR1 is TSWWSYY and CDR2 is QGS. The CDR3 DNA reads TGTGCTCTTGGGACCCGATTCCCGTACTGGGGGAGCTCCGATAAACTCATCTTT. Its protein is CALGTRFPYWGSSDKLIF.

This clone was counted a few times. The protein given by TCRdb reflects a much larger clone and differs at residue 13 from this DNA's translation, likely from a read error; the protein shown is the DNA's translation. V and J are TRAV38-2/DV8 and TRDJ1, with D perhaps matching TRDD3 (7 bases). CDR3 size: 20 residues. In germline, CDR1 is TSESDYY, CDR2 QEAYKQQN. The V end was cut by 7 bases, the J end by 0 bases, with 31 bases between. The CDR3 DNA follows: TGTGCTTATTGGCGGATTTCCTATCTGGGGGCCCCGGACAACACCGATAAACTCATCTTT. Protein product: CAYWRISYLGAPDNTDKLIF.

On this clone itself: The TCRdb protein comes from a much larger clone and disagrees with this DNA's translation at residue 5, likely due to a read error; the protein given here is derived from the DNA. The J gene is TRDJ1, the V gene TRDV1; 10 positions agree with TRDD3. TCRdb does not report a J gene; here it was assigned by matching the DNA to germline references. J was trimmed by 0 bases and V by 4 bases; bases with no gene match: 26. The CDR3 covers 23 residues. The germline gives CDR1 TSWWSYY, CDR2 QGS. The CDR3 nucleotides are TGTGCTCTTGGGGGAATTCATACTATTTGGGGGGATACGCCGCGGTGGTACACCGATAAACTCATCTTT. It specifies CALGGIHTIWGDTPRWYTDKLIF.

Details on this clone: TCRdb has a much larger clone's protein, which differs at residue 16 from the translation of this DNA, likely because of a read error; what is shown is the protein translated from the DNA. This sequence joins TRDV3 and TRDJ1; TRDD3 agrees at 11 bases. Since TCRdb gives no J gene, matching the DNA to germline was used here to assign it. Germline V CDR1 and CDR2: TVYSNPD, GDNSRS (reference sequence). Trimming at V came to 2 bases and at J to 4 bases, leaving 27 bases not matched to a gene. This CDR3 is 21 amino acids long. The CDR3: CAFETWPSAYSGGYVFDKLIF. Written as DNA, the CDR3 is TGTGCCTTTGAGACTTGGCCTTCCGCCTATAGTGGGGGATACGTCTTCGATAAACTCATCTTT.

A note on this clone: This DNA's translation differs at residue 14 from TCRdb's protein, which comes from a much larger clone; a read error is likely, and the protein shown is translated from the DNA. The CDR3 DNA sequence: TGTGCCTTTCTTACCCCCGGGCTGACCAACTTCCTACTGGGTACTGGGGTGACCTCCAAACTCATCTTT. It encodes CAFLTPGLTNFLLGTGVTSKLIF. The genes are TRDV3 and TRDJ1, with D maybe TRDD2 (8 bases). Because TCRdb records no J gene, it was assigned here through a match of the DNA to germline. There are 23 residues in the CDR3. In germline, CDR1 is TVYSNPD, CDR2 GDNSRS (reference sequence). Trimming left V 2 bases short and J 8 bases short, with 48 bases between. The full variable domain, rest sourced from reference TRDV3 and TRDJ1, is CDKVTQSSPDQTVASGSEVVLLCTYDTVYSNPDLFWYRIRPDYSFQFVFYGDNSRSEGADFTQGRFSVKHILTQKAFHLVISPVRTEDSATYYCAFLTPGLTNFLLGTGVTSKLIFGKGTRVTVEP.

There are a few counts of this clone. The protein recorded in TCRdb matches a much larger clone and deviates from this DNA's translation at residue 14, suggesting a read error; the protein here is obtained by translating the DNA. This chain links TRAV36/DV7 with TRDJ3; 7 bases fit TRDD3. Germline loops: CDR1 VTNFRS, CDR2 LTSSGIE (reference sequence). The CDR3 consists of 20 residues. The CDR3: CAVEVLGTPLRSWNTRQMFF. CDR3 DNA sequence: TGTGCTGTGGAGGTACTGGGGACGCCATTACGCTCCTGGAACACCCGACAGATGTTTTTC.

This clone was found a few times. A far larger clone is one base from this, pointing to a likely read error. Other DNA sequences in this sample translate to the same CDR3. This rearrangement joins TRDV1 to TRDJ1; perhaps TRDD1 as D (5 bases). This CDR3 has 24 amino acids. CDR1 and CDR2 from the germline V gene are TSWWSYY and QGS. The ends were cut back, 0 bases at V and 0 bases at J, with 35 bases in the middle. In nucleotides, the CDR3 is TGTGCTCTTGGGGAACTCGGTTATAGTATTACTTTGGGAATCAACCGATTGTACACCGATAAACTCATCTTT. The encoded protein is CALGELGYSITLGINRLYTDKLIF.

Regarding this clone: TCRdb's listed protein matches a much larger clone and diverges from this DNA's translation at residue 13, likely through a read error; the protein shown comes from the DNA. V gene TRDV1 combines with J gene TRDJ1; 9 nucleotides match TRDD3. Germline CDR1 reads TSWWSYY; CDR2 reads QGS. The trim removed 2 bases at V and 0 bases at J, leaving 28 bases unmatched. The CDR3 is 24 amino acids. The CDR3 DNA follows: TGTGCTCTTGGGGAAGACCTGTGTTCTCGGGGATACGTTTTCGGTAAAAAGTACACCGATAAACTCATCTTT. Translating it yields CALGEDLCSRGYVFGKKYTDKLIF.

This clone has ten or more counts. This sample also contains other DNA sequences that code for the same CDR3. The chain joins TRDV1 to TRDJ4, with 12 bases that match TRDD3. CDR3 length: 19 amino acids. Trimming took 0 bases from V and 0 from J; bases not matched to a gene: 11. Germline values: CDR1 TSWWSYY, CDR2 QGS. As DNA, the CDR3 is TGTGCTCTTGGGGAACTCTCCCCTTACTGGGGGATACCGGCCAGACCCCTGATCTTT. This sequence encodes CALGELSPYWGIPARPLIF.

Remarks on this clone: The likely explanation is a read error, given a far larger clone one base away. Other DNA sequences in the sample encode the same CDR3. The chain combines TRDV1 with TRDJ1, with TRDD3 identical over 8 bases. No J gene is reported in TCRdb; it was inferred here by comparing the DNA with germline. V gave up 0 bases and J gave up 4 bases; unmatched junction bases: 22. The CDR3 is made up of 21 amino acids. Germline V gene sequence: CDR1 TSWWSYY, CDR2 QGS. CDR3 coding DNA: TGTGCTCTTGGGGAACTCCCCTACGTACCCTACGGACTGGGGGTTATCGATAAACTCATCTTT. Its translation: CALGELPYVPYGLGVIDKLIF.

The CDR3 DNA sequence: TGTGCTCTTGGGGAACTTCTCTGGGGGATACCTGTGTTGATAGCCTTGACAGCACAACTCTTCTTT. Its translation is CALGELLWGIPVLIALTAQLFF. The chain is built from TRDV1 and TRDJ2; 11 nucleotides align to TRDD3. As TCRdb names no J gene, one was assigned here on the basis of a DNA match to germline. The germline gives CDR1 TSWWSYY, CDR2 QGS. V gave up 0 bases and J gave up 2 bases; unmatched junction bases: 17. This CDR3 is built from 22 residues.

Remarks on this clone: TCRdb assigns this DNA the protein of a much larger clone, which departs from its translation at residue 6; this likely reflects a read error, and the protein shown comes from translating the DNA. The CDR3 sequence is CAVLGKGLPMYSGGYNDKLIF. In nucleotides, the CDR3 is TGTGCTGTGCTAGGCAAGGGACTTCCTATGTATTCTGGGGGATACAACGATAAACTCATCTTT. V and J are TRAV36/DV7 and TRDJ1; 11 bases are a match to TRDD3. TCRdb gives no J gene; it was assigned here by matching the DNA to germline. V lost 4 bases, J lost 4 bases, and 27 bases stayed unmatched. From germline, CDR1 is VTNFRS and CDR2 LTSSGIE (reference sequence). The CDR3 is made up of 21 amino acids.

This clone was counted only a few times. The protein in TCRdb stems from a much larger clone and differs at residue 3 from this DNA's translation, likely a read error; here the protein is translated from the DNA. The chain is built from TRDV1 and TRDJ2, with D tentatively TRDD3 (8 bases). Since TCRdb gives no J gene, matching the DNA to germline was used here to assign it. The CDR3 is 23 residues long. Germline V gene sequence: CDR1 TSWWSYY, CDR2 QGS. This CDR3 is CAHGAMAFLHFTGGPALTAQLFF. Here the CDR3 DNA reads TGTGCTCATGGGGCGATGGCCTTCCTCCATTTCACTGGGGGTCCCGCTTTGACAGCACAACTCTTCTTT.

This clone was found a few times. A far more abundant clone sits one base away, making this likely a read error. This sample also contains other DNA sequences that code for the same CDR3. The CDR3 bases are TGTGCCTTTAACCCCTTCCCGATTAACTGGGGGATCCCCTGGGACACCCGACAGATGTTTTTC. It translates to CAFNPFPINWGIPWDTRQMFF. The chain couples TRDV3 to TRDJ3, with 10 bases lining up with TRDD3. The J gene comes from matching the DNA to germline here; TCRdb lacks it. Trimming cost V 1 base and J 2 bases; bases outside gene matches: 17. The germline V gene has CDR1 TVYSNPD and CDR2 GDNSRS (reference sequence). The CDR3 has 21 amino acids.

This clone was picked up a small number of times. A far larger clone is a single base away, which makes a read error likely. Different DNA sequences within this sample yield the same CDR3. V and J are TRDV1 and TRDJ2, with a tentative D call TRDD3 (5 bases). TCRdb carries no J gene annotation; the J gene was assigned here by matching the DNA with germline. Germline V gives CDR1 TSWWSYY, CDR2 QGS. With 3 bases removed from V and 4 bases from J, the gap between germline ends came to 27 bases. The CDR3 contains 20 residues. The CDR3 nucleotides are TGTGCTCTTGGGGAGACCTTAACCAGTACTGGTGGATTAAGGACAGCACAACTCTTCTTT. Translation gives CALGETLTSTGGLRTAQLFF.

As regards this clone: This DNA translates differently at residue 6 from the TCRdb protein, which is that of a much larger clone; a read error is likely, and the protein shown is the DNA's own translation. V gene TRAV38-2/DV8 combines with J gene TRDJ1; the D gene is possibly TRDD3 (5 bases). Germline CDR1 reads TSESDYY; CDR2 reads QEAYKQQN. This CDR3 is 20 amino acids long. With 6 bases removed from V and 7 bases from J, the gap between germline ends came to 37 bases. CDR3 nucleotide sequence: TGTGCTTATATAGGTTGCGGGAGTACTCCCGGCCGGTGGTGGGGCCTTAAACTCATCTTT. Translated: CAYIGCGSTPGRWWGLKLIF.